This is a list of T cell receptor beta chains from one sample in a study of shared clonotypes between healthy human individuals. Only in-frame clones appear in the TCRdb table, and some are missing; sequencing was by immunoSEQ multiplex PCR. The repertoire has 600,000 or so clones, more than 95% of them found once; the top ten carry approximately 0.33%. The sequencing sample was made of naive CD8+ T cells sorted from blood. The source of these receptors is a young man in good health. The CDR3 runs from the conserved cysteine through the conserved F or W.

V gene	J gene	CDR3 protein
TRBV4-1	TRBJ2-1	CASTGSFNNEQFF
TRBV4-1	TRBJ2-7	CASSQVKGGGYEQYF
TRBV10-2	TRBJ1-4	CASARGGNEKLFF
TRBV7-8	TRBJ2-7	CASSPSWGPAYEQYF
TRBV6-6	TRBJ2-7	CATLGVGYEQYF
TRBV27	TRBJ2-7	CASSLQRGYEQYF
TRBV5-5	TRBJ2-7	CASSLTDTSYEQYF
TRBV7-9	TRBJ2-3	CASRSTGSGTLTPDTQYF
TRBV29-1	TRBJ2-1	CSVEDGSVSYNEQFF
TRBV25-1	TRBJ2-7	CASSDRYSYEQYF
TRBV9	TRBJ2-3	CASSDPIRTDTQYF
TRBV9	TRBJ2-1	CASSPRGTANNEQFF
TRBV27	TRBJ1-5	CASSWGKRGQPQHF
TRBV7-6	TRBJ2-1	CASSFRQGINEQFF
TRBV6-6	TRBJ1-1	CASSFGQNTEAFF
TRBV10-3	TRBJ2-2	CAISGGLENTGELFF